The clone carrying this TCR beta chain turned up a few times. No antigen is known for it. Just one base apart from a much larger clone, this may be a read error. This record belongs to a study of blood T cells in healthy people across ages. The CDR3 runs 15 residues. V was trimmed by 5 bases and J by 11 bases, leaving 24 bases between them. CDR1 and CDR2 (germline): MNHNY, SVGAGI (reference sequence). Study-level points and caveats: Expanded clonotype changes were possibly confounded by unknown donor CMV status.

Primed by a sample-barcoded 5' primer and a J-beta primer mix, a second PCR proceeded for about 7 to 11 cycles. A 12-random-nucleotide template-switch adaptor tagged each cDNA molecule. In TCRdb, the 5' RACE reads were re-called with MiXCR into one record per CDR3 protein. This sample has just under 900,000 distinct CDR3 sequences, with more than 25% found just once. The rearrangement uses TRBV6-6 and TRBJ2-5; D may be TRBD1 (6 bases). The specimen sequenced was blood. The receptor comes from a woman older than 75 in good health. CDR3 nucleotide sequence: TGTGCCAGCAGTACGAGAACAGGGCACTCCTACGGGCAGTACTTC. Translated, it gives CASSTRTGHSYGQYF.